A single sample gave rise to the 15 T cell receptor beta chains below, sequenced in a study of T cells in Graves' hyperthyroidism and ophthalmopathy. Using RNA transcripts as the source, TCR beta CDR3 regions were amplified. First-round RT-PCR targeting the TCR CDR3 was performed with the HTBI primer set. TCRdb processed the multiplex PCR reads anew with MiXCR; each CDR3 protein has one entry. Counted here are around 350,000 distinct CDR3 sequences, about 15% occurring once; the ten biggest clones make up about a quarter. The sample taken for sequencing was blood. All receptors derive from a woman in her late teens or twenties with Graves' hyperthyroidism that later progressed to Graves' ophthalmopathy.

The table lists this clonotype with many counts. V usage is TRBV6-2 or TRBV6-3 and J usage is TRBJ1-1; D gene uncertain. The CDR3 runs to 15 residues. The V end was cut by 4 bases, the J end by 5 bases, with 17 bases between. Germline lookup yields CDR1 MNHEY and CDR2 SVGEGT. The CDR3 nucleotides read TGTGCCAGCAGTTTAGATTGGGCCGTGGGTACTGAAGCTTTCTTT. Its protein is CASSLDWAVGTEAFF.

The rearrangement uses TRBV13 and TRBJ2-2; 10 bases fit TRBD2. The CDR3 consists of 17 residues. The germline V gene has CDR1 PRHDT and CDR2 FYEKMQ (reference sequence). V was pared by 2 bases and J by 0 bases, with 3 bases of the junction left unmatched. The CDR3 loop is CASSLRLAGANTGELFF. As DNA, the CDR3 is TGTGCCAGCAGCTTACGTCTAGCGGGAGCGAACACCGGGGAGCTGTTTTTT.

The gene calls are TRBV15 and TRBJ2-3, with D perhaps TRBD2 (6 bases). The CDR3 is 16 residues long. Looked up from germline, CDR1 is LNHNV and CDR2 is YYDKDF (reference sequence). The V and J ends lost 5 bases and 4 bases respectively, with 19 bases between them. CDR3 amino acids: CATSPRGGGGADTQYF. The CDR3 DNA reads as TGTGCCACCAGCCCCCGAGGTGGGGGAGGAGCAGATACGCAGTATTTT.

The genes are TRBV7-9 and TRBJ2-5; TRBD2 agrees at 12 bases. The CDR3 runs to 14 residues. CDR1 and CDR2 from the germline V gene are SEHNR and FQNEAQ (reference sequence). With 9 bases clipped from V and 5 bases from J, the junction kept 7 bases outside the gene matches. The CDR3 region has the DNA TGTGCCAGTCAGACTAGCGGGAGTTCGGAGACCCAGTACTTC. Protein sequence: CASQTSGSSETQYF.

This clonotype was seen a few times. This rearrangement joins TRBV6-1 to TRBJ1-2; possible D gene TRBD1, 6 bases. In germline, CDR1 is MNHNS, CDR2 SASEGT. This CDR3 has 17 amino acids. V lost 5 bases, J lost 3 bases, and 22 bases lay in between. CDR3 coding DNA: TGTGCCAGCAGTAACGGCGGTCGCAGGGGCAGAGACTATGGCTACACCTTC. Translated, it gives CASSNGGRRGRDYGYTF.

This clonotype was recorded many times. The chain couples TRBV30 to TRBJ2-2; D is unclear. Trimming shortened V by 3 bases and J by 5 bases, and 13 bases separated the two germline ends. CDR1 and CDR2 (germline): GTSNPN, SVGIG (reference sequence). The CDR3 contains 14 residues. The CDR3 region is CAWRPTLPTGELFF. Written as DNA, the CDR3 is TGTGCCTGGAGGCCAACTCTTCCGACCGGGGAGCTGTTTTTT.

Concerning this clonotype: The missing conserved phenylalanine or tryptophan at the end of this CDR3 makes a read error likely. The genes are TRBV12-3 or TRBV12-4 and TRBJ1-1; tentative D call: TRBD1 (6 bases). The CDR3 length is 14 residues. V was pared by 6 bases and J by 0 bases, with 11 bases between. The DNA for the CDR3 is TGTGCCAGCAGCCTCGGACAGATGAACACTGAAGCTTTCCTT. It encodes CASSLGQMNTEAFL.

This clonotype was found many times. V gene TRBV4-1 combines with J gene TRBJ1-1; 10 bases fit TRBD1. CDR3 length: 17 residues. After removal of 2 bases from V and 5 bases from J, the junction contained 11 bases not matched to a gene. Germline CDR1 and CDR2: MGHRA and YSYEKL. Here the CDR3 DNA reads TGCGCCAGCAGCCAAATGACAGGGGGCGTAGCGCTTACTGAAGCTTTCTTT. This translates into CASSQMTGGVALTEAFF.

About this clonotype: The junction does not match germline at one end; this may be a read error. The rearrangement links TRBV5-1 to TRBJ1-6; 7 bases line up with TRBD1. The CDR3 runs 13 residues. Germline V gene sequence: CDR1 SGHRS, CDR2 YFSETQ. CDR3 protein: CASSFDREGEQYF. The DNA for the CDR3 is TGCGCCAGCAGCTTTGACAGGGAAGGCGAGCAGTACTTT.

The chain combines TRBV5-5 with TRBJ2-7; D unresolved. V lost 7 bases, J lost 3 bases, and 20 bases lay in between. The CDR3 is 15 amino acids. Germline CDR1 reads SGHKS; CDR2 reads YYEKEE (reference sequence). CDR3 DNA sequence: TGTGCCAGCCGCAGAACAGTGAACGGGTTCTACGAGCAGTACTTC. Its translation: CASRRTVNGFYEQYF.

In this sample, this clonotype turned up many times. The V gene is TRBV3-1, the J gene TRBJ1-4; D is undetermined. The CDR3 has 17 residues. The germline V and J ends were trimmed by 1 base and 1 base, with 13 bases remaining between them. Germline lookup yields CDR1 LGHDT and CDR2 YNNKEL (reference sequence). The CDR3 protein is CASSQGVVEGTNEKLFF. CDR3 coding DNA: TGTGCCAGCAGCCAAGGGGTTGTAGAGGGAACTAATGAAAAACTGTTTTTT. Full variable domain (rest looked up from reference TRBV3-1 and TRBJ1-4): DTAVSQTPKYLVTQMGNDKSIKCEQNLGHDTMYWYKQDSKKFLKIMFSYNNKELIINETVPNRFSPKSPDKAHLNLHINSLELGDSAVYFCASSQGVVEGTNEKLFFGSGTQLSVL.

There are many counts of this clonotype. This chain connects TRBV12-3 or TRBV12-4 to TRBJ2-5; D remains unclear. The CDR3 consists of 13 residues. V lost 6 bases and J 1 base, leaving 9 bases between the germline ends. The CDR3: CASRGQPQETQYF. Written as DNA, the CDR3 is TGTGCCAGCAGAGGGCAGCCCCAAGAGACCCAGTACTTC.

This clonotype was observed at least ten times. The chain combines TRBV12-3 or TRBV12-4 with TRBJ2-5; a weak D match, TRBD1 (6 bases). There are 14 residues in the CDR3. V was cut by 6 bases and J by 2 bases, with 13 bases left in between. The CDR3 sequence: CASSPPTGQETQYF. In DNA form, the CDR3 reads TGTGCCAGCAGCCCCCCTACAGGGCAAGAGACCCAGTACTTC.

This CDR3 is CASSLTGGAGGIENIQYF. The CDR3 DNA sequence: TGTGCCAGCAGTTTAACAGGGGGCGCAGGCGGGATTGAAAACATTCAGTACTTC. The genes are TRBV6-2 or TRBV6-3 and TRBJ2-4, with 9 bases lining up with TRBD1. Germline CDR1 and CDR2: MNHEY and SVGEGT. The length of the CDR3 is 18 residues. V trimming: 4 bases; J trimming: 5 bases; junction bases outside the gene matches: 15.

The J gene is TRBJ2-7, the V gene TRBV4-1; D possibly corresponds to TRBD2 (5 bases). The V end lost 8 bases, the J end lost 2 bases, and 19 bases lay between the germline ends. The CDR3 is 15 amino acids. The V gene's germline CDR1 is MGHRA and CDR2 YSYEKL. The CDR3 protein is CASSSGRDSTYEQYF. CDR3 sequence (DNA): TGCGCCAGCTCGAGCGGAAGGGATTCTACCTACGAGCAGTACTTC.